Each of the 2 T cell receptor beta chains below was sequenced from the same sample in a study of cytomegalovirus exposure and HLA in healthy donors. PCR amplification relied on 60 Vbeta primers (plus 13 Jbeta primers). Some clones are missing from TCRdb's copy, which holds only in-frame ones; the method was immunoSEQ multiplex PCR. The sample comprises 180,000 or so clones, 70% to 80% of which are singletons, and about 2% rests with the top ten. Sequencing was carried out using PBMCs. The source is a woman in her fifties or sixties in good health and CMV-seronegative.

The chain is built from TRBV20-1 and TRBJ2-7; D may be TRBD2 (5 bases). Germline CDR1 DFQATT, CDR2 SNEGSKA (reference sequence). The V end lost 3 bases, the J end lost 5 bases, and 8 bases lay between the germline ends. The CDR3 loop spans 11 amino acids. The CDR3 is CSARPGNEQYF. The CDR3 DNA reads as TGCAGTGCTAGGCCGGGGAACGAGCAGTACTTC.

This clone was counted between two and nine times. The rearrangement links TRBV4-2 to TRBJ2-3; D possibly corresponds to TRBD1 (6 bases). Germline lookup yields CDR1 LGHNA and CDR2 YNFKEQ. The CDR3 is 13 amino acids. V was pared by 1 base and J by 10 bases, with 12 bases between. The CDR3 sequence is CASSQGDTGPQYF. CDR3 nucleotides: TGTGCCAGCAGCCAAGGGGACACTGGTCCGCAGTATTTT.